The 9 T cell receptor beta chains below all came from one sample that was sequenced in a study of OX40 agonist ivuxolimab in advanced cancers. Some clones are missing from TCRdb's copy, which holds only in-frame ones; the method was immunoSEQ multiplex PCR. The data contain around 80,000 clones, around 86% of them singletons. The sample here was CD4+ or CD8+ T cells sorted from blood, taken in a trial of the OX40 agonist ivuxolimab. The receptors were gathered from an adult with an advanced solid tumor such as melanoma, head and neck, liver or kidney cancer.

V and J are TRBV6-5 and TRBJ1-4; no firm D call. CDR3 length: 13 residues. Trimming removed 9 bases at V and 5 bases at J, with 13 bases between. Germline CDR1 reads MNHEY; CDR2 reads SVGAGI. Here the CDR3 reads CASRRTRNEKLFF. The CDR3 DNA reads as TGTGCCAGTAGGAGGACCAGGAATGAAAAACTGTTTTTT.

With regard to this clone: The junction shows a germline mismatch at one end, possibly a read error. Here the CDR3 reads CASSLGSGNYGYTF. The DNA of the CDR3 is TGTGCCAGCAGTTTAGGGTCGGGGAACTATGGCTACACCTTC. The V gene is TRBV7-4, the J gene TRBJ1-2, with unresolved D. CDR1 SGHVT and CDR2 SQSDAQ come from the germline V gene. The length of the CDR3 is 14 residues.

With regard to this clone: One end of the junction is discordant with germline, which a read error may explain. The chain links TRBV4-2 to TRBJ1-1; TRBD1 matches at 8 bases. Germline CDR1 reads LGHNA; CDR2 reads YNFKEQ. CDR3 length: 16 residues. The CDR3 coding sequence is TGTGCCAGCAGCCAAGATTTGCGGACAGGGAACACTGGAGCTTTCTTT. Amino acids: CASSQDLRTGNTGAFF.

J is TRBJ1-2 and V is TRBV28; possible D gene TRBD1, 6 bases. The germline gives CDR1 MDHEN, CDR2 SYDVKM. V shed 3 bases and J shed 1 base, with 6 bases lying between them. This CDR3 spans 13 amino acids. The DNA of the CDR3 is TGTGCCAGCAGTTTGGACAGTAACTATGGCTACACCTTC. This encodes CASSLDSNYGYTF.

The gene calls are TRBV7-2 and TRBJ2-3, with 7 bases that match TRBD1. Per the germline V gene, CDR1 is SGHTA and CDR2 is FQGNSA. This CDR3 is built from 19 residues. V shed 1 base and J 0 bases; nucleotides not matched to a gene: 13. The DNA for the CDR3 is TGTGCCAGCAGCTTAGGTCCGGGACAGCGCATTCCTAGCACAGATACGCAGTATTTT. Amino acid sequence: CASSLGPGQRIPSTDTQYF. Supplemented by reference TRBV7-2 and TRBJ2-3, the full variable domain reads GAGVSQSPSNKVTEKGKDVELRCDPISGHTALYWYRQSLGQGLEFLIYFQGNSAPDKSGLPSDRFSAERTGGSVSTLTIQRTQQEDSAVYLCASSLGPGQRIPSTDTQYFGPGTRLTVL.

This rearrangement joins TRBV9 to TRBJ1-2; tentative D call: TRBD1 (5 bases). Looked up from germline, CDR1 is SGDLS and CDR2 is YYNGEE. V was cut by 4 bases and J by 7 bases, with 17 bases left in between. The CDR3 is 14 residues long. For the CDR3, the DNA is TGTGCCAGCAGCCCGCAGGTGGGGACTGGTGGCTACACCTTC. This translates into CASSPQVGTGGYTF.

The chain joins TRBV12-2 to TRBJ1-5; the tabulated D call, TRBD1, remains unverified against the DNA. TRBV12-2 represents a pseudogene. This CDR3 spans 20 amino acids. The CDR3 here is CASRLRSRERQGPSNQPQHF. The CDR3 region has the DNA TGTGCAAGTCGCTTAAGGTCGCGCGAAAGACAGGGCCCTAGCAATCAGCCCCAGCATTTT.

The chain employs TRBV5-1 and TRBJ1-1, with unresolved D. V dropped 0 bases and J dropped 1 base, with 10 bases sitting between them. The CDR3 is 15 residues long. CDR1 and CDR2 (germline): SGHRS, YFSETQ. CDR3 amino acids: CASSLGDLPNTEAFF. The CDR3 DNA sequence: TGCGCCAGCAGCTTGGGCGACTTACCGAACACTGAAGCTTTCTTT.

The rearrangement uses TRBV15 and TRBJ1-1; weak D call: TRBD1 (5 bases). Germline CDR1 reads LNHNV; CDR2 reads YYDKDF (reference sequence). The CDR3 sequence is 15 residues long. V was pared by 2 bases and J by 4 bases, with 14 bases between. The CDR3 DNA reads TGTGCCACCAGCAGAATCGGGGCCAGCGGCACTGAAGCTTTCTTT. Amino acids: CATSRIGASGTEAFF. The variable domain in full, with the rest retrieved from reference TRBV15 and TRBJ1-1, is DAMVIQNPRYQVTQFGKPVTLSCSQTLNHNVMYWYQQKSSQAPKLLFHYYDKDFNNEADTPDNFQSRRPNTSFCFLDIRSPGLGDTAMYLCATSRIGASGTEAFFGQGTRLTVV.